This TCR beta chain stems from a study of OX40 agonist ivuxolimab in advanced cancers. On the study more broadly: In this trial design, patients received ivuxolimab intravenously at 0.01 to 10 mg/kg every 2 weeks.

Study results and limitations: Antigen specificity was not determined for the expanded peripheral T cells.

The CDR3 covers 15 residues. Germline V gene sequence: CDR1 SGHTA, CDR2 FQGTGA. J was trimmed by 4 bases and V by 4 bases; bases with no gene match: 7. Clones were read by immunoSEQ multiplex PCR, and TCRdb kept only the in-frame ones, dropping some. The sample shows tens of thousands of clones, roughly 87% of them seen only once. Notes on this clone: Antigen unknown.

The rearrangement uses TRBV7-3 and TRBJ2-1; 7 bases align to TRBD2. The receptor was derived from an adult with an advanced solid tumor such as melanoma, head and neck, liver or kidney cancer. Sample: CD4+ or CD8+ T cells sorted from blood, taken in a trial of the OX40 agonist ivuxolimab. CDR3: CASSSTSEGYNEQFF. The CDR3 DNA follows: TGTGCCAGCAGCTCCACTAGCGAGGGTTACAATGAGCAGTTCTTC.